These T cell receptor beta chains were read from a single sample in a study of T cell changes during pregnancy in multiple sclerosis. TCRdb's copy holds only in-frame clones and misses some; the assay was immunoSEQ multiplex PCR. Among about 100,000 clones listed, approximately 90% were seen once. Source: peripheral blood, taken in the second trimester of pregnancy. The origin of the receptors is a female donor with multiple sclerosis, enrolled in a pregnancy study. CDR3s include the opening cysteine and the closing phenylalanine or tryptophan. The order of the fields is V gene, clone size, J gene, D gene, CDR3 protein, CDR3 DNA. D genes are given only for firm matches. The size of a clone is reported for some rows only, either as once, few or many, or as a class for expanded clones.

TRBV7-9,few,TRBJ1-2,-,CASSSAGGGYTF,TGTGCCAGCAGCTCTGCGGGGGGAGGCTACACCTTC
TRBV7-8,-,TRBJ2-5,-,CASAHSPGGNVETQYF,TGTGCCAGCGCCCACTCCCCCGGGGGAAATGTGGAGACCCAGTACTTC
TRBV6-1,-,TRBJ2-1,-,CASSVQVGEQFF,TGTGCCAGCAGTGTTCAGGTTGGTGAGCAGTTCTTC
TRBV11-1,-,TRBJ2-1,-,CASSLIGRRNEQFF,TGTGCCAGCAGCTTAATCGGGAGAAGAAATGAGCAGTTCTTC
TRBV7-2,-,TRBJ2-5,-,CASSPLGGGRETQYF,TGTGCCAGCAGCCCCCTCGGTGGTGGGAGGGAGACCCAGTACTTC
TRBV6-4,few,TRBJ1-2,-,CASRGGYGYTF,TGTGCCAGCCGGGGGGGTTATGGCTACACCTTC
TRBV30,-,TRBJ2-3,-,CAWSSGVRDTQYF,TGTGCCTGGAGTTCAGGGGTTAGAGATACGCAGTATTTT
TRBV28,-,TRBJ1-3,-,CASSVQGPSGNTIYF,TGTGCCAGCAGTGTACAGGGTCCCTCTGGAAACACCATATATTTT
TRBV5-1,-,TRBJ2-7,-,CASSLEGTLLYEQYF,TGCGCCAGCAGCTTGGAGGGGACACTCCTTTACGAGCAGTACTTC
TRBV7-8,-,TRBJ2-7,TRBD1,CASSLQGAFYEQYF,TGTGCCAGCAGCTTACAGGGGGCGTTCTACGAGCAGTACTTC
TRBV10-1,-,TRBJ1-1,-,CASSEVRQVMNTEAFF,TGCGCCAGCAGTGAGGTAAGACAGGTCATGAACACTGAAGCTTTCTTT
TRBV18,once,TRBJ2-1,-,CAGGGARNEQFF,TGTGCCGGAGGAGGGGCTAGGAATGAGCAGTTCTTC
TRBV5-1,-,TRBJ2-7,TRBD1,CASRPGGSSYEQYF,TGCGCCAGCCGCCCAGGGGGAAGCTCCTACGAGCAGTACTTC
TRBV7-9,once,TRBJ2-7,-,CASSLSGQRGLGEQYF,TGTGCCAGCAGCTTAAGTGGCCAGAGGGGGTTGGGGGAGCAGTACTTC
TRBV19,-,TRBJ1-1,-,CATLGLINTEAFF,TGTGCCACCCTGGGACTGATAAACACTGAAGCTTTCTTT
TRBV5-1,-,TRBJ2-6,TRBD1,CASSSYFGQGARGANVLTF,TGCGCCAGCAGCTCTTACTTCGGACAGGGGGCGCGAGGGGCCAACGTCCTGACTTTC
TRBV25-1,-,TRBJ2-1,TRBD2,CASSGDRDYLGNEQFF,TGTGCCAGCAGTGGAGACCGGGACTACCTTGGAAATGAGCAGTTCTTC
TRBV28,-,TRBJ2-7,-,CASSISGGHYEQYF,TGTGCCAGCAGTATCTCCGGGGGGCACTACGAGCAGTACTTC
TRBV19,-,TRBJ1-2,TRBD1,CASSPLDRGGYTF,TGTGCCAGTAGTCCCTTAGACAGGGGTGGCTACACCTTC
TRBV30,few,TRBJ1-5,-,CAWSQGLGDQPQHF,TGTGCCTGGAGTCAGGGGCTAGGGGATCAGCCCCAGCATTTT
TRBV19,once,TRBJ2-7,-,CASSITTDTYEQYF,TGTGCCAGTAGTATTACGACTGATACCTACGAGCAGTACTTC
TRBV30,few,TRBJ2-1,-,CAWSRGPYNEQFF,TGTGCCTGGAGTAGGGGTCCCTACAATGAGCAGTTCTTC
TRBV7-9,-,TRBJ1-5,-,CASSFPPGSSLPHQPQHF,TGTGCCAGCAGCTTTCCGCCGGGGTCTTCCCTCCCACATCAGCCCCAGCATTTT
TRBV6-5,-,TRBJ2-3,TRBD1,CASSQGEDTQYF,TGTGCCAGCAGTCAGGGGGAAGATACGCAGTATTTT
TRBV11-2,-,TRBJ2-3,-,CASSLYTDTQYF,TGTGCCAGCAGCTTATACACAGATACGCAGTATTTT
TRBV7-9,-,TRBJ1-1,-,CASLEGGWGNTEAFF,TGTGCCAGCCTCGAGGGAGGCTGGGGGAACACTGAAGCTTTCTTT
TRBV28,-,TRBJ2-1,TRBD1,CASSFLNRGLRYNEQFF,TGTGCCAGCAGTTTCCTAAACAGGGGGCTGAGGTACAATGAGCAGTTCTTC
TRBV4-2,-,TRBJ2-1,TRBD2,CASSRAGLAGGDSYNEQFF,TGTGCCAGCAGCCGCGCGGGACTAGCGGGGGGGGACTCCTACAATGAGCAGTTCTTC
TRBV30,-,TRBJ1-2,TRBD1,CAWETGLYGYTF,TGTGCCTGGGAGACAGGGCTCTATGGCTACACCTTC
TRBV25-1,-,TRBJ2-7,-,CASSATTPGEQYF,TGTGCCAGCAGTGCCACTACACCTGGCGAGCAGTACTTC
TRBV9,-,TRBJ1-6,TRBD1,CASSPSLRTGLNSPLHF,TGTGCCAGCAGCCCCAGTCTGAGGACAGGCCTCAATTCACCCCTCCACTTT
TRBV5-1,once,TRBJ1-1,TRBD1,CASSPSGTATEAFF,TGCGCCAGCAGCCCTTCCGGGACAGCGACGGAAGCTTTCTTT
TRBV29-1,once,TRBJ2-7,TRBD2,CSVVSSGGYEQYF,TGCAGCGTTGTCTCTAGCGGGGGGTACGAGCAGTACTTC
TRBV7-8,-,TRBJ2-5,TRBD2,CASSLELSGGIKETQYF,TGTGCCAGCAGCTTAGAGCTTAGCGGGGGGATCAAAGAGACCCAGTACTTC
TRBV6-1,-,TRBJ1-5,-,CASSSGQINQPQHF,TGTGCCAGCAGTTCCGGACAGATCAATCAGCCCCAGCATTTT
TRBV7-9,-,TRBJ1-1,-,CASSPRREAFF,TGTGCCAGCAGCCCGCGTCGTGAAGCTTTCTTT
TRBV5-4,-,TRBJ1-1,-,CASSRRDTNTEAFF,TGTGCCAGCAGCCGCCGCGACACGAACACTGAAGCTTTCTTT